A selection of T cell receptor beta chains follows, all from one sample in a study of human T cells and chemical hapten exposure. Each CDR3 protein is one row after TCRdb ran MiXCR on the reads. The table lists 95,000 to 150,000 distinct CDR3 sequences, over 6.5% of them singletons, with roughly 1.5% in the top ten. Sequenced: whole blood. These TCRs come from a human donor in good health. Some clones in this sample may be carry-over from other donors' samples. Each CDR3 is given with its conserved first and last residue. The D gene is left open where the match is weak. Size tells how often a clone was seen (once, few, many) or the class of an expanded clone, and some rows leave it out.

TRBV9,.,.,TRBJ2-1,TGTGCCAGCAGCGTAGCGGCGGGCACTCGGGCCAATGAGCAGTTCTTC,CASSVAAGTRANEQFF
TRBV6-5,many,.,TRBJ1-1,TGTGCCAGCAGTTACTCCGGGGCGGAAGCTTTCTTT,CASSYSGAEAFF
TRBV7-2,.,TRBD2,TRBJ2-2,TGTGCCAGCAGCTTAGCAGCGGGGGTCCCGGGGGAGCTGTTTTTT,CASSLAAGVPGELFF
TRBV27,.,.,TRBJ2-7,TGTGCCAGCAGTTTAAACCCCGGCCCCTACGAGCAGTACTTC,CASSLNPGPYEQYF
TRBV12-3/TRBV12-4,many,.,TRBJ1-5,TGTGCCAGTACGACAGGAGGGGAGGATCAGCCCCAGCATTTT,CASTTGGEDQPQHF
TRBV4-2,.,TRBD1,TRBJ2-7,TGTGCCAGCAGCCCTGGGACAGCGATAGCCTACGAGCAGTACTTC,CASSPGTAIAYEQYF
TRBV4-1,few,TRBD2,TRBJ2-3,TGCGCCAGCCAAATCCGAATAGCGGGAGACACAGATACGCAGTATTTT,CASQIRIAGDTDTQYF
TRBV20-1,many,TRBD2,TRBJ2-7,TGCAGTGCGCCCGGGACTAGCCGCGAGCAGTACTTC,CSAPGTSREQYF
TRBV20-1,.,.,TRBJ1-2,TGCAGTGCACGAACGGGGGGAGGCTACACCTTC,CSARTGGGYTF
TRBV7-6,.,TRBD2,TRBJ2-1,TGTGCCAGCAGTAGCGGACTAGCGGGACTGGCCTATGAGCAGTTCTTC,CASSSGLAGLAYEQFF
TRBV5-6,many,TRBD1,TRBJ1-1,TGTGCCAGCAGCACCGGGACAGAGAACACTGAAGCTTTCTTT,CASSTGTENTEAFF
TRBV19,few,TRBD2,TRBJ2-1,TGTGCCAGTACCCGACGCGGGGGGGCGGTCTACAATGAGCAGTTCTTC,CASTRRGGAVYNEQFF
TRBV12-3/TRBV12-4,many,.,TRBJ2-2,TGTGCCAGCAGTTTTGACCAGGGGAACACCGGGGAGCTGTTTTTT,CASSFDQGNTGELFF
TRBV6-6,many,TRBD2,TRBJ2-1,TGTGCCACCAATAAGGGGCTAGCGGGAGGGGATCAGACCAATGAGCAGTTCTTC,CATNKGLAGGDQTNEQFF
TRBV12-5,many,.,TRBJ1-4,TGTGCTAGTGGTTTGGCTCGGGGCCCTAGGTGGGAAAAACTGTTTTTT,CASGLARGPRWEKLFF
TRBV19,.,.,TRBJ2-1,TGTGCCAGTAGTATGGAGGGGAGCTACGTTGAGCAGTTCTTC,CASSMEGSYVEQFF
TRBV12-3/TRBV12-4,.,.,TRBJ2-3,TGTGCCAGCAGTACAGAAAACACAGATACGCAGTATTTT,CASSTENTDTQYF
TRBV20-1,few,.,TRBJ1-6,TGCAGTGCTAGGGCTGACGGGCCTAGCTCCTATAATTCACCCCTCCACTTT,CSARADGPSSYNSPLHF
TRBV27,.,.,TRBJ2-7,TGTGCCAGCAGTTTAAAAGTGGCAGGGGTGCTTACCAACAACTACGAGCAGTACTTC,CASSLKVAGVLTNNYEQYF
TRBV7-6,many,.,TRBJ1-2,TGTGCCAGCAGCTTAGGACAGACGGGGGGCTACACCTTC,CASSLGQTGGYTF
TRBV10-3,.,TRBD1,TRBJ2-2,TGTGCCATCAGAACCCCCGGGACAGGGGCCGGGGAGCTGTTTTTT,CAIRTPGTGAGELFF
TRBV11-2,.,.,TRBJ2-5,TGTGCCAGCAGCTTAGTAGTTAGCCAAGAGACCCAGTACTTC,CASSLVVSQETQYF
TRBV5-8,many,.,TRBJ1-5,TGTGCCAGCAGCCCGGTAAGGGACGGCAATCAGCCCCAGCATTTT,CASSPVRDGNQPQHF
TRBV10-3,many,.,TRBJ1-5,TGTGCCATCAGCCTTGCAGGGGACAATCAGCCCCAGCATTTT,CAISLAGDNQPQHF
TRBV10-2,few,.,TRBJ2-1,TGCGCCAGCAGTCTAGCCCTATATAATGAGCAGTTCTTC,CASSLALYNEQFF
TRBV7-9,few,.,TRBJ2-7,TGTGCCAGCAGCGGTAGCGGTTCCTACGAGCAGTACTTC,CASSGSGSYEQYF
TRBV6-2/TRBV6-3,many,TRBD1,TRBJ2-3,TGTGCCAGCAGTTCGGACAGGTACACCGCAGATACGCAGTATTTT,CASSSDRYTADTQYF
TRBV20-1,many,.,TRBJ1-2,TGCAGTGCTAGAGGGGGAGGAAATGGCTACACCTTC,CSARGGGNGYTF
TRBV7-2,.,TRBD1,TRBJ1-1,TGTGCCAGCAGCTTAGTGGCAGGGGGCTCGAACACTGAAGCTTTCTTT,CASSLVAGGSNTEAFF
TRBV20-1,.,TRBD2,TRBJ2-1,TGCAGTGCCAAGGGACTAGCGGGGCCTTACAATGAGCAGTTCTTC,CSAKGLAGPYNEQFF
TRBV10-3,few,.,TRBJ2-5,TGTGCCATCAGGCGGGGCGACCAAGAGACCCAGTACTTC,CAIRRGDQETQYF
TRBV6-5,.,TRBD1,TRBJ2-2,TGTGCCAGCAGTTCACTACAGGGGGCCGGGGAGCTGTTTTTT,CASSSLQGAGELFF
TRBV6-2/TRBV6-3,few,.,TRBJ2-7,TGTGCCAGCAGACTTCTCTACGACCGGAACGAGCAGTACTTC,CASRLLYDRNEQYF
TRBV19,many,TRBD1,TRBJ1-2,TGTGCCAGTAGTTTGGAGGGGGCCGGCTATGGCTACACCTTC,CASSLEGAGYGYTF
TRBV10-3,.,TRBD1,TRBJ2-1,TGTGCCATCAGTGAGTACAGGGACAGTGAGCAGTTCTTC,CAISEYRDSEQFF